These 6 T cell receptor beta chains came from one sample sequenced in a study of neoadjuvant anti-PD-1 for oral cavity cancer. The protocol was immunoSEQ multiplex PCR, while the TCRdb copy is restricted to in-frame clones and leaves out a portion. The sample has around 60,000 clones; 65% to 85% are singletons. The specimen was PBMCs, collected before nivolumab (anti-PD-1) treatment. The receptors shown here come from a person aged 40-85 years with oral cavity squamous cell carcinoma.

V and J are TRBV5-1 and TRBJ1-5, with D unclear. CDR1 is SGHRS, CDR2 YFSETQ, per germline. V was cut by 4 bases and J by 3 bases, with 14 bases left in between. The CDR3 loop spans 15 amino acids. In DNA, the CDR3 is TGCGCCAGCAGCCAGTCGGGAAATCTCAATCAGCCCCAGCATTTT. It is translated as CASSQSGNLNQPQHF.

The gene calls are TRBV9 and TRBJ1-6; no firm D call. The CDR3 length is 14 residues. Germline values: CDR1 SGDLS, CDR2 YYNGEE. V was pared by 4 bases and J by 10 bases, with 15 bases between. This chain's CDR3 is CASSTTPDGSPLHF. DNA of the CDR3: TGTGCCAGCAGCACGACTCCCGACGGCTCACCCCTCCACTTT.

This sequence joins TRBV7-2 and TRBJ2-5; 11 bases are a match to TRBD2. Germline lookup yields CDR1 SGHTA and CDR2 FQGNSA. There are 16 residues in the CDR3. Trimming cost V 6 bases and J 1 base; bases outside gene matches: 7. The CDR3 reads CASSRRTSGGQETQYF. The CDR3 nucleotides are TGTGCCAGCAGTAGGCGAACTAGCGGGGGCCAAGAGACCCAGTACTTC.

This chain uses TRBV7-8 with TRBJ2-5; TRBD2 matches 7 bases. The germline V gene has CDR1 SGHVS and CDR2 FQNEAQ. The ends lost 5 bases at V and 4 bases at J; junction bases unmatched: 13. The CDR3 consists of 16 residues. This CDR3 is CASSLGAGFERETQYF. CDR3 nucleotides: TGTGCCAGCAGCCTCGGAGCGGGATTCGAGAGAGAGACCCAGTACTTC.

This chain connects TRBV2 to TRBJ1-5; 11 positions match TRBD1. The CDR3 spans 14 residues. Germline CDR1 is SNHLY and CDR2 is FYNNEI. Germline trimming cut 6 bases from V and 6 bases from J; bases unmatched to any gene: 4. CDR3 sequence reads: CASRPGQGAQPQHF. For the CDR3, the DNA is TGTGCCAGCAGGCCCGGACAGGGGGCTCAGCCCCAGCATTTT.

The CDR3 reads CASSWRRDRSVANTGELFF. The CDR3 DNA is TGTGCCAGCAGCTGGCGAAGAGACAGGTCCGTCGCGAACACCGGGGAGCTGTTTTTT. The genes are TRBV11-2 and TRBJ2-2; D possibly corresponds to TRBD1 (6 bases). The CDR3 is 19 residues long. The V end lost 4 bases, the J end lost 0 bases, and 21 bases lay between the germline ends. Germline lookup yields CDR1 SGHAT and CDR2 FQNNGV.